This T cell receptor (beta chain) stems from a study of PD-1 blockade in classical Hodgkin lymphoma. The method was immunoSEQ multiplex PCR; TCRdb's version includes in-frame clones alone and lacks a portion of them. The sample records approximately 19,000 clones, 88% being singletons. Time point in this sample: cycle 4 day 1 (C4D1), after about 6 weeks of nivolumab. Every one of the patients relapsed after autologous stem cell transplantation (brentuximab vedotin exposure was variable). Researchers pulled CD8+ T cells out of thawed PBMCs using magnetic negative selection. The CDR3 is made up of 15 amino acids. Germline V gene sequence: CDR1 WSHSY, CDR2 SAAADI.

Source: CD8+ T cells from blood, taken before the fourth cycle of nivolumab. The chain is built from TRBV10-2 and TRBJ2-5, with D possibly matching TRBD1 (5 bases). Judging by the DNA end, TRBJ2-7 fits better; the J call may be wrong. This receptor was identified in a human donor with classical Hodgkin lymphoma. The chain's CDR3 is CASSESRRAAYEQYF. The CDR3 DNA follows: TGCGCCAGCAGTGAGTCCCGCAGGGCTGCCTACGAGCAGTACTTC.